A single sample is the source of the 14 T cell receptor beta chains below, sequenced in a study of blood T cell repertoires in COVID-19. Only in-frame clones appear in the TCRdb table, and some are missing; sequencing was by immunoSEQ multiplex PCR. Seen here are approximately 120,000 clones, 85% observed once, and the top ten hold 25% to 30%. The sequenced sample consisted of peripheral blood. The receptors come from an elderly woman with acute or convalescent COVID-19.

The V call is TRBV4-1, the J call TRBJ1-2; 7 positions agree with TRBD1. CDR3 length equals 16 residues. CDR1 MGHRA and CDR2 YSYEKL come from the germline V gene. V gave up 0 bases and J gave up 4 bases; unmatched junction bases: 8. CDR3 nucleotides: TGCGCCAGCAGCCAAGACCCCAGGGGGGCAGGCTATGGCTACACCTTC. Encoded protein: CASSQDPRGAGYGYTF.

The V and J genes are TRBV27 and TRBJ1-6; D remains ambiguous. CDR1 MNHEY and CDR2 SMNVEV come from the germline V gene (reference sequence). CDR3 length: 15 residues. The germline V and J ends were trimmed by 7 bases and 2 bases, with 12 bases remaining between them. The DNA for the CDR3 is TGTGCCAGCACCCCATGGGCAGCCTATAATTCACCCCTCCACTTT. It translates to CASTPWAAYNSPLHF.

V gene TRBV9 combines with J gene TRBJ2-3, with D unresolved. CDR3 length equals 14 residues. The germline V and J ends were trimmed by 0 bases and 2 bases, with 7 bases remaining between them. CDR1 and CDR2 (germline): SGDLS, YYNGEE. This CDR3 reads CASSVDSFTDTQYF. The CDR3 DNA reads TGTGCCAGCAGCGTAGACTCCTTCACAGATACGCAGTATTTT.

In DNA form, the CDR3 reads TGTGCCAGCAGCCAAGAAACGAGGGTACCACCCCTCCACTTT. Its translation is CASSQETRVPPLHF. This chain connects TRBV3-1 (or the pseudogene TRBV3-2) to TRBJ1-6; D gene ambiguous. Germline-derived CDR1 and CDR2 are LGHDT and YNNKEL (reference sequence). The CDR3 is 14 amino acids. Trimming stripped 0 bases from V and 11 bases from J, with 11 bases between.

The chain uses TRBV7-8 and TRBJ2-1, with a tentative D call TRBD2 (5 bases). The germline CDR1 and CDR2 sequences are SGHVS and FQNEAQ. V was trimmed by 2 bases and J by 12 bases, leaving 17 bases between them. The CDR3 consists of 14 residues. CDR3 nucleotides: TGTGCCAGCAGCTTAACCCAAGGAGGTCGGGGGCAGTTCTTC. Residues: CASSLTQGGRGQFF.

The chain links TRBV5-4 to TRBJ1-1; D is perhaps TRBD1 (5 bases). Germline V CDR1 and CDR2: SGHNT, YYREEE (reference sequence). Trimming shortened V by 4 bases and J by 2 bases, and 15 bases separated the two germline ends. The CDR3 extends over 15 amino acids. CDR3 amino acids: CASSPPGKPNTEAFF. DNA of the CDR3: TGTGCCAGCAGCCCTCCAGGGAAACCTAACACTGAAGCTTTCTTT.

DNA for the CDR3: TGCAGCGTTGGGGCGACAGGCACTGAAGCTTTCTTT. Amino acids: CSVGATGTEAFF. The chain carries TRBV29-1 and TRBJ1-1; weak D call: TRBD1 (6 bases). The V gene's germline CDR1 is SQVTM and CDR2 ANQGSEA. V was trimmed by 4 bases and J by 4 bases, leaving 10 bases between them. This CDR3 contains 12 residues.

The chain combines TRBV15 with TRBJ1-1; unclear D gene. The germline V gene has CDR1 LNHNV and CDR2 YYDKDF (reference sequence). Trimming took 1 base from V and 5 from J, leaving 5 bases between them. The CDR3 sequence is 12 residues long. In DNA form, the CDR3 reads TGTGCCACCAGCAGAGTTAGAACTGAAGCTTTCTTT. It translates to CATSRVRTEAFF. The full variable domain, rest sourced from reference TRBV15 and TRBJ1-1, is DAMVIQNPRYQVTQFGKPVTLSCSQTLNHNVMYWYQQKSSQAPKLLFHYYDKDFNNEADTPDNFQSRRPNTSFCFLDIRSPGLGDTAMYLCATSRVRTEAFFGQGTRLTVV.

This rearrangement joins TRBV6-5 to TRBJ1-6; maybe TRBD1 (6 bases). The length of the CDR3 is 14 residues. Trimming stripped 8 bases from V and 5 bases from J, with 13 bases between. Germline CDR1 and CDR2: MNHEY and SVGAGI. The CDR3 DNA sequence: TGTGCCAGCTCTCGGGGACAAAATAATTCACCCCTCCACTTT. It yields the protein CASSRGQNNSPLHF.

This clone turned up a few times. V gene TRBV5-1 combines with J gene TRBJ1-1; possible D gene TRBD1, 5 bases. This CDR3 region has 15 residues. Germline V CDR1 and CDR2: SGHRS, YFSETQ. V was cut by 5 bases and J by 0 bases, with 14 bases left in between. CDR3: CASRFQGNVNTEAFF. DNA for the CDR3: TGCGCCAGCAGGTTCCAGGGAAATGTGAACACTGAAGCTTTCTTT.

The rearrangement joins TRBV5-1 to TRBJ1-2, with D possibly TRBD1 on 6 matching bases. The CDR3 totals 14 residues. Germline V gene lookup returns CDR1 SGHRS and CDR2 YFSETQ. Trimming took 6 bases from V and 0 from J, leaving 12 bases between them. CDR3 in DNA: TGCGCCAGCACGCTGGACAGTCCTAACTATGGCTACACCTTC. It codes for CASTLDSPNYGYTF. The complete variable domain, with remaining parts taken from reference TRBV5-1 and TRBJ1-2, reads KAGVTQTPRYLIKTRGQQVTLSCSPISGHRSVSWYQQTPGQGLQFLFEYFSETQRNKGNFPGRFSGRQFSNSRSEMNVSTLELGDSALYLCASTLDSPNYGYTFGSGTRLTVV.

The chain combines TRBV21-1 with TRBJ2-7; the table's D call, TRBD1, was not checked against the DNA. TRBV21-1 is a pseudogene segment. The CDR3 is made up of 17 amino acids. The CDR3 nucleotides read TGTGCCAGCAGCAAAGTGGAGGGTCGACAGGGGGCCTACGAGCAGTACTTC. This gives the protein CASSKVEGRQGAYEQYF.

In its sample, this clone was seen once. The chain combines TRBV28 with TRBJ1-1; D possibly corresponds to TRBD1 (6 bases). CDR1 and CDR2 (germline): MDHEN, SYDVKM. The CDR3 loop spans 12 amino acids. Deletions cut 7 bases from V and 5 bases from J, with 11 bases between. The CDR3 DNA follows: TGTGCCAGCATCTCAGGGGTGACTGAAGCTTTCTTT. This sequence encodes CASISGVTEAFF.

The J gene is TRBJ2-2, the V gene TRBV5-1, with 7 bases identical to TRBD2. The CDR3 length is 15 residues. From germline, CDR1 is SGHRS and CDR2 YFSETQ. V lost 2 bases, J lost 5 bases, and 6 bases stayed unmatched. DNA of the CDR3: TGCGCCAGCAGCTTAGCGGGGACCCGAACCGGGGAGCTGTTTTTT. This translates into CASSLAGTRTGELFF.